These 29 T cell receptor beta chains share one sample of origin, sequenced in a study of blood T cells in healthy people across ages. The authors ran a second PCR of about 6 to 11 cycles using a sample-barcoded 5' primer and a J-beta primer mix. TCRdb fed the 5' RACE reads into MiXCR, producing one record per CDR3 protein. The table includes about 1.1 million distinct CDR3 sequences, less than 45% detected once. Material for sequencing was blood. The receptors originated from a man aged 18 to 30 in good health.

This clonotype was recorded only once. The chain recombines TRBV28 with TRBJ2-7, with TRBD1 matching 9 bases. Per the germline V gene, CDR1 is MDHEN and CDR2 is SYDVKM. The length of the CDR3 is 16 residues. The ends lost 5 bases at V and 1 base at J; junction bases unmatched: 9. Here the CDR3 reads CASSPYWGQGSYEQYF. The CDR3 nucleotides read TGTGCCAGCAGTCCCTATTGGGGACAGGGATCCTACGAGCAGTACTTC.

V is TRBV6-6 and J is TRBJ1-4; 7 bases are a match to TRBD1. The CDR3 is made up of 14 amino acids. Germline trimming cut 6 bases from V and 8 bases from J; bases unmatched to any gene: 9. Germline V gene data show CDR1 as MNHNY and CDR2 as SVGAGI (reference sequence). The CDR3 sequence: CASSPSRQGEKLFF. As DNA, the CDR3 is TGTGCCAGCAGCCCATCCCGACAGGGAGAAAAACTGTTTTTT.

As DNA, the CDR3 is TGTGCCAGCAGCTCCAGGACAGGGGAGGAGACCCAGTTCTTC. It yields the protein CASSSRTGEETQFF. The rearrangement uses TRBV9 and TRBJ2-1; 9 positions agree with TRBD1. With 4 bases clipped from V and 13 bases from J, the junction kept 12 bases outside the gene matches. From germline, CDR1 is SGDLS and CDR2 YYNGEE. The CDR3 length is 14 residues.

This clonotype has just one count. The rearrangement links TRBV7-2 to TRBJ1-1; D not certain. Germline V gene data show CDR1 as SGHTA and CDR2 as FQGNSA. The CDR3 is 15 residues long. With 3 bases removed from V and 0 bases from J, the gap between germline ends came to 11 bases. The CDR3 DNA is TGTGCCAGCAGCTTCACACGGACCCTGAACACTGAAGCTTTCTTT. It is translated as CASSFTRTLNTEAFF.

This clonotype has just a few counts. In nucleotides, the CDR3 is TGTGCCAGCAGCTTAGCGTTACATGAGCAGTTCTTC. Translating it yields CASSLALHEQFF. V and J are TRBV7-2 and TRBJ2-1; the D is unclear. The length of the CDR3 is 12 residues. Looked up from germline, CDR1 is SGHTA and CDR2 is FQGNSA. V lost 0 bases, J lost 8 bases, and 5 bases lay in between.

The chain recombines TRBV28 with TRBJ2-3; D is ambiguous. V was clipped by 5 bases and J by 4 bases, with 10 bases between them. Germline lookup yields CDR1 MDHEN and CDR2 SYDVKM. The CDR3 spans 13 residues. DNA for the CDR3: TGTGCCAGCAGTCCCTCCTTGGCAGATACGCAGTATTTT. Amino acids: CASSPSLADTQYF.

This clonotype has only a few counts. The chain is built from TRBV7-3 and TRBJ1-1, with 8 bases that match TRBD1. The CDR3 is made up of 15 amino acids. Germline V lookup: CDR1 SGHTA, CDR2 FQGTGA. V gave up 4 bases and J gave up 2 bases; unmatched junction bases: 6. This chain's CDR3 is CASSSDRDGNTEAFF. CDR3 in DNA: TGTGCCAGCAGCTCGGACAGGGATGGTAACACTGAAGCTTTCTTT.

This clonotype was observed a single time. The V call is TRBV9, the J call TRBJ2-1; a possible D gene is TRBD2 (8 bases). The CDR3 is 17 amino acids. Germline V CDR1 and CDR2: SGDLS, YYNGEE. V was pared by 4 bases and J by 8 bases, with 25 bases between. The CDR3 DNA follows: TGTGCCAGCAGCCTCCAAGGGGGCGCGGGGGGAAGAGATGAGCAGTTCTTC. Its translation is CASSLQGGAGGRDEQFF.

This clonotype was seen ten or more times. This chain links TRBV6-1 with TRBJ1-2; D unresolved. V lost 3 bases to trimming and J lost 2 bases, with 7 bases between them. Germline CDR1 is MNHNS and CDR2 is SASEGT. This CDR3 is 13 amino acids long. The DNA of the CDR3 is TGTGCCAGCAGTGAGCAGGAGAACTATGGCTACACCTTC. Protein: CASSEQENYGYTF.

The V and J genes are TRBV20-1 and TRBJ2-7; tentatively, D is TRBD1 or TRBD2 (5 bases each). Germline CDR1 reads DFQATT; CDR2 reads SNEGSKA (reference sequence). This CDR3 region has 14 residues. V was shortened by 0 bases and J by 3 bases, with 12 bases between the two germline ends. In DNA, the CDR3 is TGCAGTGCTAGAGAAAGGGACCACCGCTACGAGCAGTACTTC. Translating gives CSARERDHRYEQYF.

This chain uses TRBV7-2 with TRBJ1-2; a possible D gene is TRBD1 (5 bases). Trimming stripped 4 bases from V and 14 bases from J, with 17 bases between. From germline, CDR1 is SGHTA and CDR2 FQGNSA. The CDR3 is 12 residues long. The CDR3 region is CASSSPDTSGTF. CDR3 nucleotide sequence: TGTGCCAGCAGCTCACCTGACACTTCAGGGACCTTC.

On this clonotype: A read error is possible here, since a much larger clone lies one base away. V gene TRBV6-5 combines with J gene TRBJ1-2, with 9 bases matching TRBD1. Germline trimming cut 6 bases from V and 6 bases from J; bases unmatched to any gene: 5. This CDR3 has 13 residues. Germline V gene sequence: CDR1 MNHEY, CDR2 SVGAGI. For the CDR3, the DNA is TGTGCCAGCAGCTTAACAGGGGGCCATGGCTACACCTTC. This codes for CASSLTGGHGYTF.

This rearrangement joins TRBV12-3 or TRBV12-4 to TRBJ1-1; weak D call: TRBD1 (5 bases). The CDR3 sequence is 13 residues long. Trimming shortened V by 9 bases and J by 4 bases, and 15 bases separated the two germline ends. Here the CDR3 DNA reads TGTGCCAGTAGTCCACTGGGGCCCACTGAAGCTTTCTTT. It is translated as CASSPLGPTEAFF.

At least ten counts were recorded for this clonotype. The chain has TRBV12-3 or TRBV12-4 and TRBJ1-4; D is undetermined. This CDR3 is 14 amino acids long. The ends were cut back, 3 bases at V and 0 bases at J, with 5 bases in the middle. CDR3 loop: CASSFRPTNEKLFF. CDR3 sequence (DNA): TGTGCCAGCAGTTTCAGGCCAACTAATGAAAAACTGTTTTTT.

This chain's CDR3 is CSARSASGGYTDTQYF. As DNA, the CDR3 is TGCAGTGCTAGATCGGCTAGCGGGGGATACACAGATACGCAGTATTTT. The V and J genes are TRBV20-1 and TRBJ2-3; 10 bases are a match to TRBD2. The CDR3 has 16 residues. The V gene's germline CDR1 is DFQATT and CDR2 SNEGSKA (reference sequence). The V and J ends lost 2 bases and 2 bases, in that order; junction bases with no gene match: 7.

This clonotype was observed a handful of times. The chain recombines TRBV18 with TRBJ2-3, with D possibly being TRBD2 (6 bases). V was pared by 7 bases and J by 2 bases, with 10 bases between. CDR1 is KGHSH, CDR2 LQKENI, per germline. This CDR3 spans 13 amino acids. CDR3 protein: CASLLAITDTQYF. The DNA for the CDR3 is TGTGCCAGCTTACTAGCCATCACAGATACGCAGTATTTT. The complete variable domain, with remaining parts taken from reference TRBV18 and TRBJ2-3, reads NAGVMQNPRHLVRRRGQEARLRCSPMKGHSHVYWYRQLPEEGLKFMVYLQKENIIDESGMPKERFSAEFPKEGPSILRIQQVVRGDSAAYFCASLLAITDTQYFGPGTRLTVL.

There are a few counts of this clonotype. V usage is TRBV18 and J usage is TRBJ1-4, with 7 bases identical to TRBD1. The CDR3 is made up of 16 amino acids. Germline V lookup: CDR1 KGHSH, CDR2 LQKENI. After removal of 6 bases from V and 8 bases from J, the junction contained 15 bases not matched to a gene. CDR3 loop: CASSPLSGTAGEKLFF. As DNA, the CDR3 is TGTGCCAGCTCCCCTCTCTCCGGGACAGCTGGAGAAAAACTGTTTTTT. Complete variable domain (other parts from reference TRBV18 and TRBJ1-4): NAGVMQNPRHLVRRRGQEARLRCSPMKGHSHVYWYRQLPEEGLKFMVYLQKENIIDESGMPKERFSAEFPKEGPSILRIQQVVRGDSAAYFCASSPLSGTAGEKLFFGSGTQLSVL.

This chain's CDR3 is CSARDSPNTEAFF. The CDR3 coding sequence is TGCAGTGCTAGGGACAGCCCGAACACTGAAGCTTTCTTT. The gene calls are TRBV20-1 and TRBJ1-1; TRBD1 is a possible D gene (6 bases). The CDR3 covers 13 residues. V lost 3 bases to trimming and J lost 1 base, with 9 bases between them. Per germline, CDR1 DFQATT and CDR2 SNEGSKA (reference sequence).

The genes are TRBV19 and TRBJ2-3; D is perhaps TRBD1 or TRBD2 (7 bases each). The CDR3 length is 14 residues. Germline CDR1 and CDR2: LNHDA and SQIVND (reference sequence). V lost 7 bases and J 1 base, leaving 12 bases between the germline ends. The CDR3 DNA follows: TGTGCCAGTACCCCAGGGGGGGGCACAGATACGCAGTATTTT. Amino acids: CASTPGGGTDTQYF.

A few counts support this clonotype. The chain employs TRBV27 and TRBJ2-7; TRBD2 is a possible D gene (5 bases). V lost 0 bases, J lost 0 bases, and 9 bases lay in between. The CDR3 contains 15 residues. Germline V gene data show CDR1 as MNHEY and CDR2 as SMNVEV (reference sequence). CDR3 in amino acids: CASSLSITSSYEQYF. CDR3 sequence (DNA): TGTGCCAGCAGTTTATCGATCACTAGCTCCTACGAGCAGTACTTC.

The chain has TRBV3-1 and TRBJ2-3, with TRBD2 matching 10 bases. The germline V gene has CDR1 LGHDT and CDR2 YNNKEL (reference sequence). V shed 0 bases, J shed 5 bases, and the junction held 17 bases outside the gene matches. The CDR3 sequence is 20 residues long. The CDR3 reads CASSQEKDWPSGGSLDTQYF. CDR3 bases: TGTGCCAGCAGCCAAGAGAAGGATTGGCCTAGCGGGGGTTCCCTAGATACGCAGTATTTT.

This clonotype was counted between two and nine times. The chain employs TRBV7-3 and TRBJ2-7, with TRBD1 matching over 7 bases. The CDR3 totals 12 residues. The germline gives CDR1 SGHTA, CDR2 FQGTGA. The junction had 4 bases not matched to a gene; V was cut back by 4 bases and J by 7 bases. The CDR3 bases are TGTGCCAGCAGCTCCCGGACAGGTGAGCAGTACTTC. The encoded protein is CASSSRTGEQYF.

This chain uses TRBV2 with TRBJ2-3, with 13 bases lining up with TRBD2. The CDR3 runs to 17 residues. The germline CDR1 and CDR2 sequences are SNHLY and FYNNEI. V was pared by 7 bases and J by 4 bases, with 11 bases of the junction left unmatched. The CDR3 reads CASTFTSGGATADTQYF. CDR3 in DNA: TGTGCCAGCACATTTACTAGCGGGGGGGCCACCGCAGATACGCAGTATTTT. The variable domain in full, completed from reference TRBV2 and TRBJ2-3, reads EPEVTQTPSHQVTQMGQEVILRCVPISNHLYFYWYRQILGQKVEFLVSFYNNEISEKSEIFDDQFSVERPDGSNFTLKIRSTKLEDSAMYFCASTFTSGGATADTQYFGPGTRLTVL.

For this clonotype: The germline gene is not matched at one end of the junction; a read error may be the cause. The V call is TRBV6-6, the J call TRBJ2-7; maybe TRBD1 (5 bases). CDR1 and CDR2 from the germline V gene are MNHNY and SVGAGI (reference sequence). This CDR3 has 14 amino acids. The CDR3 DNA reads as TGTGCCAGCAGTGGAACTGGACAAACCTACGAGCAGGACTTC. As protein: CASSGTGQTYEQDF.

V gene TRBV12-3 or TRBV12-4 combines with J gene TRBJ1-6, with unresolved D. The V and J ends lost 4 bases and 6 bases respectively, with 19 bases between them. The CDR3 consists of 17 residues. The DNA for the CDR3 is TGTGCCAGCAGTTCGTTCCGGGAATCCAACCGTAATTCACCCCTCCACTTT. It specifies CASSSFRESNRNSPLHF.

With regard to this clonotype: A junction end diverges from the germline sequence, so it may reflect a read error. The rearrangement uses TRBV12-5 and TRBJ2-7; D unclear. Per germline, CDR1 LGHNT and CDR2 FRNRAP. This CDR3 spans 11 amino acids. In DNA form, the CDR3 reads TGTGCTAGGGGTTGGTCCTACGAGCAGTACTTC. This sequence encodes CARGWSYEQYF.

The chain carries TRBV20-1 and TRBJ1-1; D is uncertain. The germline V and J ends were trimmed by 4 bases and 3 bases, with 18 bases remaining between them. CDR3 size: 15 residues. The germline V gene encodes CDR1 DFQATT and CDR2 SNEGSKA (reference sequence). The DNA of the CDR3 is TGCAGTGCTACGCCCCATACAGTGGGTGACACTGAAGCTTTCTTT. It codes for CSATPHTVGDTEAFF.

The rearrangement uses TRBV27 and TRBJ1-4, with D maybe TRBD1 (5 bases). Germline CDR1 reads MNHEY; CDR2 reads SMNVEV (reference sequence). Trimming shortened V by 8 bases and J by 8 bases, and 12 bases separated the two germline ends. The CDR3 spans 12 residues. The CDR3 is CASGGGAEKLFF. CDR3 nucleotides: TGTGCCAGCGGGGGTGGGGCGGAAAAACTGTTTTTT.

The chain links TRBV5-4 to TRBJ1-6; the match to TRBD1 covers 8 bases. Germline V gives CDR1 SGHNT, CDR2 YYREEE (reference sequence). V was pared by 4 bases and J by 4 bases, with 13 bases of the junction left unmatched. The CDR3 extends over 18 amino acids. CDR3 nucleotide sequence: TGTGCCAGCAGCCGGGGTTCCGCAGGGGGCACTTATAATTCACCCCTCCACTTT. This translates into CASSRGSAGGTYNSPLHF.